Following are 17 T cell receptor beta chains from one sample sequenced in a study of blood T cell repertoires in COVID-19. TCRdb's copy holds only in-frame clones and misses some; the assay was immunoSEQ multiplex PCR. The sample consists of about 77,000 clones, about 70% of them appearing once. Sequencing input: peripheral blood. The receptors were sampled from a man in his fifties or sixties with acute or convalescent COVID-19.

The chain links TRBV19 to TRBJ1-1, with D perhaps TRBD1 (5 bases). V dropped 1 base and J dropped 6 bases, with 9 bases sitting between them. CDR1 LNHDA and CDR2 SQIVND come from the germline V gene (reference sequence). This CDR3 contains 13 residues. The CDR3 nucleotides are TGTGCCAGTAGTATAGCTTGGGGCGCTGAAGCTTTCTTT. This encodes CASSIAWGAEAFF.

The chain employs TRBV6-5 and TRBJ2-2; weak D call: TRBD1 (6 bases). In germline, CDR1 is MNHEY, CDR2 SVGAGI. This CDR3 is built from 14 residues. The V end lost 7 bases, the J end lost 2 bases, and 11 bases lay between the germline ends. The CDR3 DNA reads TGTGCCAGCATCCAGGGGCTTAACACCGGGGAGCTGTTTTTT. Its translation is CASIQGLNTGELFF.

This rearrangement joins TRBV11-3 to TRBJ2-5, with D perhaps TRBD2 (5 bases). Germline CDR1 SGHNT, CDR2 YENEEA. The CDR3 totals 13 residues. V was pared by 5 bases and J by 5 bases, with 12 bases between. The CDR3, as DNA: TGTGCCAGCAGCCGAGTGAGGGTGGAGACCCAGTACTTC. Amino acid sequence: CASSRVRVETQYF.

This clone has only a few counts. The chain links TRBV7-8 to TRBJ2-3; 8 nucleotides align to TRBD1. The CDR3 spans 16 residues. Losses at the gene ends were 1 base for V and 4 bases for J; bases not matched to a gene: 7. In germline, CDR1 is SGHVS, CDR2 FQNEAQ. CDR3 bases: TGTGCCAGCAGCTTAGGGTCCTTACAGGGGGCAGATACGCAGTATTTT. Protein product: CASSLGSLQGADTQYF.

The gene calls are TRBV5-5 and TRBJ1-1; no firm D call. The CDR3 has 16 residues. Germline loops: CDR1 SGHKS, CDR2 YYEKEE (reference sequence). V lost 2 bases and J 0 bases, leaving 14 bases between the germline ends. The CDR3 DNA sequence: TGTGCCAGCAGCTTCCTTCCTTCAGGCATGAACACTGAAGCTTTCTTT. Protein product: CASSFLPSGMNTEAFF. Drawing the rest from reference TRBV5-5 and TRBJ1-1, the complete variable domain is DAGVTQSPTHLIKTRGQQVTLRCSPISGHKSVSWYQQVLGQGPQFIFQYYEKEERGRGNFPDRFSARQFPNYSSELNVNALLLGDSALYLCASSFLPSGMNTEAFFGQGTRLTVV.

The CDR3 reads CASSGDRGPYEQYF. CDR3 nucleotide sequence: TGTGCCAGCAGCGGGGACAGGGGACCCTACGAGCAGTACTTC. The chain recombines TRBV28 with TRBJ2-7; 10 bases align to TRBD1. The CDR3 runs to 14 residues. The V and J ends lost 6 bases and 2 bases, in that order; junction bases with no gene match: 4. In germline, CDR1 is MDHEN, CDR2 SYDVKM.

The chain is built from TRBV5-4 and TRBJ1-1, with 7 bases that match TRBD1. V lost 4 bases to trimming and J lost 3 bases; unmatched junction nucleotides: 9. This CDR3 is 15 amino acids long. Germline CDR1 and CDR2: SGHNT and YYREEE (reference sequence). This chain's CDR3 is CASSPGGTDYTEAFF. CDR3 sequence (DNA): TGTGCCAGCAGCCCTGGAGGGACAGATTACACTGAAGCTTTCTTT.

This clone was detected once. The chain uses TRBV9 and TRBJ2-2; 12 positions agree with TRBD2. J gave up 5 bases and V 2 bases, and 7 bases lay outside the gene matches. This CDR3 region has 17 residues. Germline-derived CDR1 and CDR2 are SGDLS and YYNGEE. This chain's CDR3 is CASSVNPGTSGTGELFF. CDR3 sequence (DNA): TGTGCCAGCAGCGTCAACCCCGGGACTAGCGGGACCGGGGAGCTGTTTTTT.

J is TRBJ2-3 and V is TRBV7-3, with 13 bases that match TRBD2. Trimming took 0 bases from V and 0 from J; bases not matched to a gene: 3. CDR1 SGHTA and CDR2 FQGTGA come from the germline V gene. The CDR3 is 18 residues long. In DNA form, the CDR3 reads TGTGCCAGCAGCTTAACGGGACTAGCGGGGACTAGCACAGATACGCAGTATTTT. Translated, it gives CASSLTGLAGTSTDTQYF.

A few counts support this clone. This rearrangement joins TRBV7-2 to TRBJ2-1, with a possible D match to TRBD2 (6 bases). Per the germline V gene, CDR1 is SGHTA and CDR2 is FQGNSA. This CDR3 is built from 14 residues. Deletions cut 6 bases from V and 6 bases from J, with 15 bases between. CDR3 nucleotides: TGTGCCAGCAGTAGCGGAGAAGCCTTCAATGAGCAGTTCTTC. This translates into CASSSGEAFNEQFF.

The chain employs TRBV4-1 and TRBJ2-6; 8 nucleotides align to TRBD1. J gave up 4 bases and V 5 bases, and 7 bases lay outside the gene matches. The CDR3 totals 16 residues. CDR1 is MGHRA, CDR2 YSYEKL, per germline. The CDR3 sequence: CASSLTQGAGANVLTF. CDR3 coding DNA: TGCGCCAGCAGCTTAACGCAGGGGGCGGGGGCCAACGTCCTGACTTTC.

This clone has a handful of counts. The gene calls are TRBV4-2 and TRBJ1-5; 8 bases map to TRBD1. The CDR3 contains 16 residues. Germline CDR1 LGHNA, CDR2 YNFKEQ. J lost 7 bases, V lost 3 bases, and 11 bases had no gene match. The CDR3 nucleotides are TGTGCCAGCAGCCAGGAAGAGGGACAGGTCGGGCAGCCCCAGCATTTT. Translating gives CASSQEEGQVGQPQHF.

The chain uses TRBV7-9 and TRBJ1-4, with TRBD1 matching 9 bases. Germline assignment: CDR1 SEHNR and CDR2 FQNEAQ (reference sequence). V lost 4 bases to trimming and J lost 4 bases; unmatched junction nucleotides: 4. The CDR3 extends over 15 amino acids. DNA of the CDR3: TGTGCCAGCAGCTCCCGGGACAGGGTTAATGAAAAACTGTTTTTT. It codes for CASSSRDRVNEKLFF.

The V gene is TRBV19, the J gene TRBJ1-4, with TRBD1 matching 7 bases. The germline gives CDR1 LNHDA, CDR2 SQIVND (reference sequence). CDR3 length equals 15 residues. V was pared by 6 bases and J by 2 bases, with 6 bases of the junction left unmatched. The CDR3: CASSAARGTNEKLFF. The DNA of the CDR3 is TGTGCCAGTAGCGCTGCCAGGGGGACTAATGAAAAACTGTTTTTT.

V gene TRBV7-3 combines with J gene TRBJ1-1; TRBD1 might be the D (6 bases). Per the germline V gene, CDR1 is SGHTA and CDR2 is FQGTGA. With 7 bases removed from V and 5 bases from J, the gap between germline ends came to 17 bases. This CDR3 is 14 amino acids long. In DNA, the CDR3 is TGTGCCAGCAAACCGTCACAGGGTTGGACTGAAGCTTTCTTT. This gives the protein CASKPSQGWTEAFF. Using reference TRBV7-3 and TRBJ1-1 for the parts outside the CDR3, the full variable domain is GAGVSQTPSNKVTEKGKYVELRCDPISGHTALYWYRQSLGQGPEFLIYFQGTGAADDSGLPNDRFFAVRPEGSVSTLKIQRTERGDSAVYLCASKPSQGWTEAFFGQGTRLTVV.

The rearrangement joins TRBV5-1 to TRBJ2-5, with no clear D. The ends were cut back, 9 bases at V and 3 bases at J, with 12 bases in the middle. The CDR3 has 12 amino acids. In germline, CDR1 is SGHRS, CDR2 YFSETQ. The CDR3 DNA sequence: TGCGCCACAGCAGGCGTGGAAGAGACCCAGTACTTC. This encodes CATAGVEETQYF.

The gene calls are TRBV11-2 and TRBJ1-5; D gene unclear. This CDR3 contains 12 residues. CDR1 and CDR2 from the germline V gene are SGHAT and FQNNGV. Trimming stripped 0 bases from V and 11 bases from J, with 8 bases between. The CDR3: CASSLEGRTQHF. CDR3 nucleotide sequence: TGTGCCAGCAGCTTAGAGGGGAGGACCCAGCATTTT. The variable domain in full, completed from reference TRBV11-2 and TRBJ1-5, reads EAGVAQSPRYKIIEKRQSVAFWCNPISGHATLYWYQQILGQGPKLLIQFQNNGVVDDSQLPKDRFSAERLKGVDSTLKIQPAKLEDSAVYLCASSLEGRTQHFGDGTRLSIL.